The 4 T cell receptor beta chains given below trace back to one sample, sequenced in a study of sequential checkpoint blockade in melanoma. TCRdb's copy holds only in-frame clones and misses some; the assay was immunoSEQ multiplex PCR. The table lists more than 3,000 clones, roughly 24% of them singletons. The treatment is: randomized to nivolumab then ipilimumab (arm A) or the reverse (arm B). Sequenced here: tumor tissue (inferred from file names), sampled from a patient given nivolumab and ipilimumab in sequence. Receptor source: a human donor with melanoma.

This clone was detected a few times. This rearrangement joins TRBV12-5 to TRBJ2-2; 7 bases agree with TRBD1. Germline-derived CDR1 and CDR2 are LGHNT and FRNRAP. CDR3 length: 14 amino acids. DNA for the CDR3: TGTGCCAGCACCCGGGACAGCAACACCGGGGAGCTGTTTTTT. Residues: CASTRDSNTGELFF.

CDR3 sequence reads: CASKAQSRLADTQYF. CDR3 coding DNA: TGTGCCAGCAAAGCCCAGTCTAGACTAGCAGATACGCAGTATTTT. The rearrangement joins TRBV6-8 to TRBJ2-3, with D perhaps matching TRBD2 (6 bases). The germline gives CDR1 MNHGY, CDR2 SAAAGT. The CDR3 runs to 15 residues. Trimming took 7 bases from V and 4 from J, leaving 18 bases between them.

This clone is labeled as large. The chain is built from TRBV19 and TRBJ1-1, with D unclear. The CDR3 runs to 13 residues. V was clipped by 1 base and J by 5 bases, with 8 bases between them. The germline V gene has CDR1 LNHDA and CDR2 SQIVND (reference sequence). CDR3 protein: CASSIALGTEAFF. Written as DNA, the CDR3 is TGTGCCAGTAGTATAGCCCTAGGGACTGAAGCTTTCTTT.

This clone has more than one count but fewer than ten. The CDR3 DNA is TGTGCCAGCAGACCACCCGATCTCCCTCAGTCCTATGGCTACACCTTC. This gives the protein CASRPPDLPQSYGYTF. The rearrangement uses TRBV6-8 and TRBJ1-2; D is undetermined. The V and J ends lost 6 bases and 4 bases respectively, with 21 bases between them. The germline V gene encodes CDR1 MNHGY and CDR2 SAAAGT. This CDR3 region has 16 residues.